The 10 T cell receptor beta chains reported below all come from one sample, sequenced in a study of spatial heterogeneity in lung cancer. Documented time point: blood taken at disease recurrence. The sequenced material consisted of unsorted whole RNA from tumor, nontumor lung or frozen PBMC. One entry per CDR3 protein results from TCRdb running MiXCR on the 5' RACE reads. The profile covers about 9,700 distinct CDR3 sequences, with 3.9% appearing a single time and approximately 18% taken by the ten largest. The sequencing used PBMCs, collected at recurrence. These receptors all stem from a female donor with early-stage non-small cell lung cancer.

This clonotype has a count of ten or more. This beta chain slipped into a library made for alpha chains as a stray read, so its size is not meaningful. The chain combines TRBV3-1 with TRBJ1-5; the D is unclear. V was pared by 1 base and J by 5 bases, with 6 bases between. CDR1 is LGHDT, CDR2 YNNKEL, per germline (reference sequence). The CDR3 consists of 13 residues. CDR3 sequence (DNA): TGTGCCAGCAGCCAAGGCCCTTATCAGCCCCAGCATTTT. Translation: CASSQGPYQPQHF.

This clonotype was observed at least ten times. This beta chain is a stray read from a library made for alpha chains; its abundance is not meaningful. The chain combines TRBV18 with TRBJ1-1; D is possibly TRBD1 (5 bases). V was trimmed by 4 bases and J by 3 bases, leaving 9 bases between them. Per germline, CDR1 KGHSH and CDR2 LQKENI. This CDR3 comprises 13 residues. The CDR3 DNA is TGTGCCAGCTCACTAGGAGGGGACACTGAAGCTTTCTTT. Amino acid sequence: CASSLGGDTEAFF.

To note about this clonotype: A library prepared for alpha chains yielded this beta chain as an off-target read; its size is of little meaning. The gene calls are TRBV9 and TRBJ2-7; D is perhaps TRBD1 (5 bases). Per germline, CDR1 SGDLS and CDR2 YYNGEE. The CDR3 runs to 14 residues. Trimming cost V 2 bases and J 2 bases, with 11 bases left between them. The CDR3 spells CASSVTDSPYEQYF. CDR3 DNA sequence: TGTGCCAGCAGCGTGACAGACTCCCCCTACGAGCAGTACTTC. The full variable domain, in which reference TRBV9 and TRBJ2-7 provide the parts outside the CDR3, is DSGVTQTPKHLITATGQRVTLRCSPRSGDLSVYWYQQSLDQGLQFLIQYYNGEERAKGNILERFSAQQFPDLHSELNLSSLELGDSALYFCASSVTDSPYEQYFGPGTRLTVT.

A word on this clonotype: This may come from a read error, since a much larger clone is one base off. The library was prepared for alpha chains; this beta chain is a stray read, so its frequency means little. The chain joins TRBV6-2 or TRBV6-3 to TRBJ1-1; a possible D gene is TRBD1 (5 bases). The CDR3 has 15 amino acids. The ends were cut back, 6 bases at V and 4 bases at J, with 18 bases in the middle. Germline V gene lookup returns CDR1 MNHEY and CDR2 SVGEGT. CDR3 bases: TGTGCCAGCAGCCCGTGGAACAGGCCGACCACTGAAGCTTTCTTT. This gives the protein CASSPWNRPTTEAFF.

This clonotype has a count of ten or more. This beta chain was picked up by a library intended for alpha chains and is off target, so its count carries little meaning. This chain's CDR3 is CASRPPESTDTQYF. The CDR3 bases are TGTGCCAGTAGACCGCCCGAAAGCACAGATACGCAGTATTTT. The chain combines TRBV19 with TRBJ2-3, with D unclear. Between the trimmed V and J ends, which lost 6 bases and 0 bases, there was a span of 10 bases. Germline CDR1 LNHDA, CDR2 SQIVND (reference sequence). This CDR3 comprises 14 residues. Full variable domain (outside the CDR3, taken from reference TRBV19 and TRBJ2-3): DGGITQSPKYLFRKEGQNVTLSCEQNLNHDAMYWYRQDPGQGLRLIYYSQIVNDFQKGDIAEGYSVSREKKESFPLTVTSAQKNPTAFYLCASRPPESTDTQYFGPGTRLTVL.

This clonotype was observed at least ten times. One end of the junction varies from germline; a read error may be responsible. The library was built for alpha chains, so this beta chain is an off-target read and its size means little. V and J are TRBV18 and TRBJ2-5; TRBD2 agrees at 14 bases. The CDR3 covers 19 residues. Germline V gene lookup returns CDR1 KGHSH and CDR2 LQKENI. This chain's CDR3 is CASSPRTSGGPPRQGTQYF. The CDR3 DNA follows: TGTGCCAGCTCACCGAGGACTAGCGGGGGGCCACCTCGCCAAGGGACCCAGTACTTC.

This clonotype was counted many times. As an off-target read in a library built for alpha chains, this beta chain has a frequency of little significance. This chain connects TRBV10-3 to TRBJ1-2, with 7 bases lining up with TRBD1. V shed 11 bases and J 3 bases; nucleotides not matched to a gene: 9. CDR1 and CDR2 (germline): ENHRY, SYGVKD. This CDR3 is built from 13 residues. CDR3 sequence: CASRDRMDYGYTF. The CDR3 nucleotides read TGTGCCTCCCGGGACAGAATGGACTATGGCTACACCTTC.

This clonotype was observed at least ten times. Since it is a stray read in a library aimed at alpha chains, this beta chain has a size that is not meaningful. This chain joins TRBV7-3 and TRBJ2-2; D is perhaps TRBD1 (6 bases). In germline, CDR1 is SGHTA, CDR2 FQGTGA. The CDR3 runs to 14 residues. V was trimmed by 2 bases and J by 6 bases, leaving 10 bases between them. The CDR3 reads CASSLFQGSGELFF. In nucleotides, the CDR3 is TGTGCCAGCAGCTTATTTCAGGGGTCCGGGGAGCTGTTTTTT.

This clonotype came up many times. This beta chain turned up in a library designed for alpha chains; as an off-target read, its abundance says little. The rearrangement links TRBV29-1 to TRBJ2-5; D unresolved. Trimming removed 2 bases from V and 4 bases from J, with 8 bases in between. The CDR3 is 12 residues long. Germline assignment: CDR1 SQVTM and CDR2 ANQGSEA. CDR3 nucleotides: TGCAGCGTTGAAAGGCTAGGAGAGACCCAGTACTTC. This gives the protein CSVERLGETQYF.

Notes on this clonotype: With the library built for alpha chains, this beta chain is off target and its frequency is not meaningful. The V and J genes are TRBV2 and TRBJ1-4; weak D call: TRBD1 (6 bases). The CDR3 sequence is 14 residues long. CDR1 is SNHLY, CDR2 FYNNEI, per germline. V gave up 6 bases and J gave up 0 bases, with 8 bases separating them. CDR3 DNA sequence: TGTGCCAGCAGAGGGACATCAACTAATGAAAAACTGTTTTTT. This encodes CASRGTSTNEKLFF.